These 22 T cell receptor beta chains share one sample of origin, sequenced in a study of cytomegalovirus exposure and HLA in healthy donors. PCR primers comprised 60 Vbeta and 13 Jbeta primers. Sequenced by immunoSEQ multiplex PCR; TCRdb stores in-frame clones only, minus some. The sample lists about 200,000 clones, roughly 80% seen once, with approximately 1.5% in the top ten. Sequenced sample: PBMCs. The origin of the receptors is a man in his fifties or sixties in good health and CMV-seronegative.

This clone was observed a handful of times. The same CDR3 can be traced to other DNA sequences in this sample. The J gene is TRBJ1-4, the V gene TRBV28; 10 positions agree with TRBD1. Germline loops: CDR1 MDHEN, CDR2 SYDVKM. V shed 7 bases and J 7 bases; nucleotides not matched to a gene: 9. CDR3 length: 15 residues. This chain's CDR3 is CASTSPGTGVEKLFF. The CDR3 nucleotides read TGTGCCAGCACCTCGCCAGGGACAGGGGTTGAAAAACTGTTTTTT.

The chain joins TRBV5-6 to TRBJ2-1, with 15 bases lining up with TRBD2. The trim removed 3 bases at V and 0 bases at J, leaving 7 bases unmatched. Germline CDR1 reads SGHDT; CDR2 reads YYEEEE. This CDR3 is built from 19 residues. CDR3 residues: CASSYGLAGGPSSYNEQFF. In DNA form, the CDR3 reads TGTGCCAGCAGCTACGGACTAGCGGGAGGGCCTTCCTCCTACAATGAGCAGTTCTTC.

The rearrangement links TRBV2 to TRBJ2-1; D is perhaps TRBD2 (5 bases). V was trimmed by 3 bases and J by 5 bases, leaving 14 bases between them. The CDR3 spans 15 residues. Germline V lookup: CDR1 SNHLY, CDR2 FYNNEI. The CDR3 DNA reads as TGTGCCAGCAGTGAGTGGAGCGGAGCACACAATGAGCAGTTCTTC. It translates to CASSEWSGAHNEQFF.

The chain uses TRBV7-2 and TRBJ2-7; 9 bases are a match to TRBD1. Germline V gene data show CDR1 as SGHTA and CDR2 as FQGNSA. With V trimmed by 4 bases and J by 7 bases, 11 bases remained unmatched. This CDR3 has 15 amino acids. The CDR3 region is CASSSGGTGFGEQYF. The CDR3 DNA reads TGTGCCAGCAGCTCTGGCGGGACAGGGTTTGGGGAGCAGTACTTC.

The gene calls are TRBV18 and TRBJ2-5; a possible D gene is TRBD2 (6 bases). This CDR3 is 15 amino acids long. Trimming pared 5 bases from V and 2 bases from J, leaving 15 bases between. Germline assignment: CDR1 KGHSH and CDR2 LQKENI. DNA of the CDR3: TGTGCCAGCTCAGAACTAGCCCCCCTACAAGAGACCCAGTACTTC. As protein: CASSELAPLQETQYF.

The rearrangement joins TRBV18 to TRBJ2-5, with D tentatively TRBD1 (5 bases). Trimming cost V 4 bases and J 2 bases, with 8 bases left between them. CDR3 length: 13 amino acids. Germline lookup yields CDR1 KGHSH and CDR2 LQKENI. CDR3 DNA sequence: TGTGCCAGCTCACGGACACGTCAAGAGACCCAGTACTTC. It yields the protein CASSRTRQETQYF.

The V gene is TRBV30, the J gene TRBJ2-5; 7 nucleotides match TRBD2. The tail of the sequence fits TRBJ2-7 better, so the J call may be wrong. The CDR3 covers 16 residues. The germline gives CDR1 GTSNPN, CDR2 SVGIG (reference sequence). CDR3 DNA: TGTGCCGCAGAATCATTTAGCGGCGGGAGCTCCTACGAGCAGTACTTC. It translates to CAAESFSGGSSYEQYF.

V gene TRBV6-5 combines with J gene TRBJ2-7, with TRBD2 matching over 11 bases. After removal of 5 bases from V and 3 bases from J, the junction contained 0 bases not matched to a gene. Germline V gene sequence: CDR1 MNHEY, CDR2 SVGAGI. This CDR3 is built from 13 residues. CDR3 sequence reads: CASSTSGSYEQYF. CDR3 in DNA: TGTGCCAGCAGTACTAGCGGGAGCTACGAGCAGTACTTC.

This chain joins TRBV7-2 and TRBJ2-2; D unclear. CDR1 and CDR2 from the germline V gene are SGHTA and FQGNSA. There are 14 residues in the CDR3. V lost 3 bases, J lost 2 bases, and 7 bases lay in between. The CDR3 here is CASSFRRNTGELFF. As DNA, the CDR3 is TGTGCCAGCAGCTTTCGGAGAAACACCGGGGAGCTGTTTTTT.

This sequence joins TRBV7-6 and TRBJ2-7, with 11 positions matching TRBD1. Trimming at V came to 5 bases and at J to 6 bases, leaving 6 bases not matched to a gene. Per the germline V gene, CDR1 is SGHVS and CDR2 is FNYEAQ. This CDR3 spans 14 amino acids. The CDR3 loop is CASSPGQGAGEQYF. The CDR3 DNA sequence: TGTGCCAGCAGCCCCGGACAGGGGGCTGGCGAGCAGTACTTC.

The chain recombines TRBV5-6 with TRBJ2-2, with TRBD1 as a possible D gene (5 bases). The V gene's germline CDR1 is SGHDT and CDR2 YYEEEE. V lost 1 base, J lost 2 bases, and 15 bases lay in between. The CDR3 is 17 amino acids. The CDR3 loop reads CASSLLIGHLNTGELFF. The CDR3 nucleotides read TGTGCCAGCAGCTTGTTGATAGGACACCTAAACACCGGGGAGCTGTTTTTT. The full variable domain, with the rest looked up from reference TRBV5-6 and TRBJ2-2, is DAGVTQSPTHLIKTRGQQVTLRCSPKSGHDTVSWYQQALGQGPQFIFQYYEEEERQRGNFPDRFSGHQFPNYSSELNVNALLLGDSALYLCASSLLIGHLNTGELFFGEGSRLTVL.

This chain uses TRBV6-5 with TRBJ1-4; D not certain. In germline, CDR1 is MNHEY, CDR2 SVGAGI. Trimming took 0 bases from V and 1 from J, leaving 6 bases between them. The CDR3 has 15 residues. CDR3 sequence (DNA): TGTGCCAGCAGTTACTCGAGTCGAACTAATGAAAAACTGTTTTTT. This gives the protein CASSYSSRTNEKLFF.

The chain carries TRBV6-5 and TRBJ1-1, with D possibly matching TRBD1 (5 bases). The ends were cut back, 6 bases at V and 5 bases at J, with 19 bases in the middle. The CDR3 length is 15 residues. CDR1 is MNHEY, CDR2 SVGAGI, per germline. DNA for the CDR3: TGTGCCAGCAGGCCCTGGACCTACCGGGGGACTGAAGCTTTCTTT. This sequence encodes CASRPWTYRGTEAFF.

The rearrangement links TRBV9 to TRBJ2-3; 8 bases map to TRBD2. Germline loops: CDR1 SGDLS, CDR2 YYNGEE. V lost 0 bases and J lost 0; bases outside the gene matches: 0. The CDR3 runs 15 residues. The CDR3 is CASSVASGSTDTQYF. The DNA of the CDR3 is TGTGCCAGCAGCGTAGCTAGCGGGAGCACAGATACGCAGTATTTT.

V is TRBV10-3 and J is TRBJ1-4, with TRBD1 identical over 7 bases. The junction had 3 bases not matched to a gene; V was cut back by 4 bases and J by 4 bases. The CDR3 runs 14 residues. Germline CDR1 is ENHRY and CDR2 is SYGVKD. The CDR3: CAISGGQSNEKLFF. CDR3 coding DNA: TGTGCCATCAGTGGGGGACAGAGTAATGAAAAACTGTTTTTT.

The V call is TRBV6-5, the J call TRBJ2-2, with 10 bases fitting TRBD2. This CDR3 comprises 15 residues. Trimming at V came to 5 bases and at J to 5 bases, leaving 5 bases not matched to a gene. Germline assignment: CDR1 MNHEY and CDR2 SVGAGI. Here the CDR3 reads CASSISGRWTGELFF. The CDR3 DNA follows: TGTGCCAGCAGTATTAGCGGGAGGTGGACCGGGGAGCTGTTTTTT.

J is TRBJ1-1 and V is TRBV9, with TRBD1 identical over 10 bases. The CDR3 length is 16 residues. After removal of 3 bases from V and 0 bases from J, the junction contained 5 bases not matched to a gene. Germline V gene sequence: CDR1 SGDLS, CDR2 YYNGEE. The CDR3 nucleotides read TGTGCCAGCAGCGACGGGACAGGGGATGTGAACACTGAAGCTTTCTTT. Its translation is CASSDGTGDVNTEAFF.

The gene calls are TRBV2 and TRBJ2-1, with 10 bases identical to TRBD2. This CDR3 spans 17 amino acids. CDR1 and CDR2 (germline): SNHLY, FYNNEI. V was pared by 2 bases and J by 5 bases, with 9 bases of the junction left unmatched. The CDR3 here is CASSERAGGPGHNEQFF. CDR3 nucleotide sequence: TGTGCCAGCAGTGAAAGAGCGGGAGGGCCGGGACACAATGAGCAGTTCTTC.

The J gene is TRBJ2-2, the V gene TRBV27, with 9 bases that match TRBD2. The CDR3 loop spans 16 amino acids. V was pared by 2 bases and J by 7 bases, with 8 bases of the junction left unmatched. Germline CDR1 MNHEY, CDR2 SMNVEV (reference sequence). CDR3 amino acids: CASSLRVAGAGGELFF. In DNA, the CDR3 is TGTGCCAGCAGTTTAAGGGTAGCGGGAGCAGGCGGGGAGCTGTTTTTT.

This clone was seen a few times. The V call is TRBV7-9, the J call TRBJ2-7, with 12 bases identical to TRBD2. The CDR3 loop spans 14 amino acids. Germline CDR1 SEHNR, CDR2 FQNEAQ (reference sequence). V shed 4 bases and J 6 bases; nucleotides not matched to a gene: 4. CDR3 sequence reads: CASSSTSGSFEQYF. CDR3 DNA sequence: TGTGCCAGCAGCTCGACTAGCGGGAGTTTCGAGCAGTACTTC.

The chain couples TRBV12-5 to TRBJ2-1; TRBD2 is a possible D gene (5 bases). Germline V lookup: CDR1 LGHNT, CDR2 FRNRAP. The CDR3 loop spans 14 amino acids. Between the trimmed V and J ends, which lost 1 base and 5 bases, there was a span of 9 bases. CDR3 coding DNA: TGTGCTAGTGGTTTGGGGGCTAGCAACAATGAGCAGTTCTTC. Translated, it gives CASGLGASNNEQFF.

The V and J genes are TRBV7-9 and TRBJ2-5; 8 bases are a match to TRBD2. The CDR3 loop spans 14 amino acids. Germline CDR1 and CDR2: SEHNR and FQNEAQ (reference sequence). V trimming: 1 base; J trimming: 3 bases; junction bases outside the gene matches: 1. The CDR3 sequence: CASSLVLAEETQYF. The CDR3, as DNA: TGTGCCAGCAGCTTAGTACTAGCGGAAGAGACCCAGTACTTC.